The 29 T cell receptor beta chains reported below all come from one sample, sequenced in a study of glioma-infiltrating T cells. Amplification of TCR alpha and beta CDR3 regions from RNA used iRepertoire nested multiplex PCR. TCRdb reprocessed the multiplex PCR reads via MiXCR and lists one record per CDR3 protein. This sample has around 390,000 distinct CDR3 sequences; roughly two fifths occur once, and the top ten carry 12%. Sequencing was performed on glioma tissue, nonneoplastic brain tissue, or PBMCs (not recorded which). The receptors originated from a human donor with low-grade glioma or glioblastoma, undergoing nonglioma brain surgery, or in good health (not recorded which).

The CDR3 DNA sequence: TGCAGTGCTCCGCCATCCGGACAGGGGCAAGAGACCCAGTACTTC. Its protein product is CSAPPSGQGQETQYF. This chain connects TRBV20-1 to TRBJ2-5; 9 bases are shared with TRBD1. Looked up from germline, CDR1 is DFQATT and CDR2 is SNEGSKA (reference sequence). This CDR3 comprises 15 residues. The junction had 9 bases not matched to a gene; V was cut back by 5 bases and J by 2 bases.

This clonotype appeared a few times. The chain couples TRBV7-2 to TRBJ2-5; TRBD2 might be the D (5 bases). V gave up 4 bases and J gave up 5 bases, with 11 bases separating them. Germline assignment: CDR1 SGHTA and CDR2 FQGNSA. The CDR3 totals 13 residues. The CDR3 loop reads CASSSPGVETQYF. DNA of the CDR3: TGTGCCAGCAGCTCGCCCGGGGTGGAGACCCAGTACTTC.

CDR3 loop: CASSPKRTGTVYEQYF. CDR3 sequence (DNA): TGTGCCAGCAGCCCTAAACGAACCGGGACCGTCTACGAGCAGTACTTC. The gene calls are TRBV7-2 and TRBJ2-7, with D possibly being TRBD1 or TRBD2 (5 bases each). V was trimmed by 5 bases and J by 3 bases, leaving 20 bases between them. This CDR3 spans 16 amino acids. Germline V lookup: CDR1 SGHTA, CDR2 FQGNSA.

A remark on this clonotype: This sequence may be a read error, since a much larger clone differs from it by one base. The V and J genes are TRBV6-5 and TRBJ2-2; 8 nucleotides match TRBD2. Trimming took 4 bases from V and 6 from J; bases not matched to a gene: 7. CDR1 is MNHEY, CDR2 SVGAGI, per germline. The CDR3 loop spans 15 amino acids. DNA for the CDR3: TGTGCCAGCAGTTCGGGACTAGGAGAGGCCGGGGAGCTGTTTTTT. This sequence encodes CASSSGLGEAGELFF.

The J gene is TRBJ2-3, the V gene TRBV20-1, with TRBD2 matching over 10 bases. The trim removed 8 bases at V and 12 bases at J, leaving 14 bases unmatched. This CDR3 spans 13 amino acids. Germline lookup yields CDR1 DFQATT and CDR2 SNEGSKA (reference sequence). CDR3 nucleotides: TGCAGTAGGAGCGGGAGGGCTCCAGAGACCCAGTATTTT. It is translated as CSRSGRAPETQYF.

Concerning this clonotype itself: Germline is not matched at one junction end, which may reflect a read error. V is TRBV4-1 and J is TRBJ2-5; D assignment may be TRBD1 or TRBD2 (5 bases each). This CDR3 has 14 amino acids. Per germline, CDR1 MGHRA and CDR2 YSYEKL. CDR3 sequence (DNA): TGCGCCAGCAGCCAAGAACCCTCTAGAGGGACCAAGTACTTC. It specifies CASSQEPSRGTKYF.

Points on this clonotype: One base away lies a much larger clone, so this may be a sequencing read error. The chain is built from TRBV20-1 and TRBJ2-5; a possible D gene is TRBD1 (5 bases). Germline V gene sequence: CDR1 DFQATT, CDR2 SNEGSKA (reference sequence). This CDR3 has 15 residues. DNA of the CDR3: TGCAGTGCTAGACGCGCGCAGGGAAGCCAAGAGACCCAGTGCTTC. Its translation is CSARRAQGSQETQCF.

This clonotype was observed a few times. V is TRBV28 and J is TRBJ1-5; D is perhaps TRBD1 (5 bases). The CDR3 covers 15 residues. V gave up 6 bases and J gave up 4 bases, with 16 bases separating them. The germline gives CDR1 MDHEN, CDR2 SYDVKM. The CDR3 loop reads CASSGTGGWNQPQHF. In DNA form, the CDR3 reads TGTGCCAGCAGCGGGACGGGGGGTTGGAATCAGCCCCAGCATTTT. Based on the CDR3 plus reference TRBV28 and TRBJ1-5, the full variable domain is DVKVTQSSRYLVKRTGEKVFLECVQDMDHENMFWYRQDPGLGLRLIYFSYDVKMKEKGDIPEGYSVSREKKERFSLILESASTNQTSMYLCASSGTGGWNQPQHFGDGTRLSIL.

With regard to this clonotype: A read error may be the cause here, since a much bigger clone is one base away. This sequence joins TRBV28 and TRBJ2-7, with D unclear. The CDR3 has 13 residues. Germline V gives CDR1 MDHEN, CDR2 SYDVKM. The CDR3 region is CASSLSPTYEKYF. CDR3 coding DNA: TGTGCCAGCAGTTTAAGTCCGACCTACGAGAAGTACTTC.

The sample holds many counts of this clonotype. V and J are TRBV6-2 or TRBV6-3 and TRBJ2-7; 7 positions agree with TRBD1. Trimming at V came to 7 bases and at J to 2 bases, leaving 11 bases not matched to a gene. Germline values: CDR1 MNHEY, CDR2 SVGEGT. This CDR3 comprises 15 residues. Here the CDR3 DNA reads TGTGCCAGCAAGGGGGACAGAAGAGGCACCTACGAGCAGTACTTC. This sequence encodes CASKGDRRGTYEQYF.

This clonotype showed up many times. V and J are TRBV20-1 and TRBJ1-2; possibly TRBD1 for D (5 bases). Germline V gene data show CDR1 as DFQATT and CDR2 as SNEGSKA (reference sequence). The CDR3 is 11 residues long. V shed 6 bases and J shed 3 bases, with 8 bases lying between them. The CDR3 is CSAGTHYGYTF. CDR3 DNA: TGCAGTGCCGGGACCCACTATGGCTACACCTTC.

There are a few counts of this clonotype. V usage is TRBV15 and J usage is TRBJ1-4; 7 nucleotides match TRBD1. CDR3 length: 20 amino acids. The germline gives CDR1 LNHNV, CDR2 YYDKDF (reference sequence). V was clipped by 0 bases and J by 1 base; unmatched bases: 14. The CDR3 DNA sequence: TGTGCCACCAGCAGAGAATCAGGGGGACCTTCGTATGGAACTAATGAAAAACTGTTTTTT. It codes for CATSRESGGPSYGTNEKLFF.

The gene calls are TRBV10-3 and TRBJ1-1, with D unresolved. Germline assignment: CDR1 ENHRY and CDR2 SYGVKD. This CDR3 contains 14 residues. V lost 5 bases and J lost 1, with 11 bases in between. DNA of the CDR3: TGTGCCATCAGTCGGACGGTCCAGAACACTGAAGCTTTCTTT. Translating it yields CAISRTVQNTEAFF.

This clonotype was counted ten times or more. The V gene is TRBV4-2, the J gene TRBJ1-1, with a tentative D call TRBD1 (5 bases). The CDR3 consists of 14 residues. Germline-derived CDR1 and CDR2 are LGHNA and YNFKEQ. Trimming cost V 7 bases and J 1 base, with 13 bases left between them. The CDR3 loop reads CASTFTGANTEAFF. CDR3 DNA sequence: TGTGCCAGCACCTTTACAGGAGCGAACACTGAAGCTTTCTTT.

V usage is TRBV5-4 and J usage is TRBJ2-3, with TRBD1 matching over 8 bases. Germline V lookup: CDR1 SGHNT, CDR2 YYREEE (reference sequence). V shed 4 bases and J 1 base; nucleotides not matched to a gene: 5. This CDR3 is built from 15 residues. CDR3 DNA: TGTGCCAGCAGCAACCTACAGGGGGGCACAGATACGCAGTATTTT. This translates into CASSNLQGGTDTQYF.

The V gene is TRBV6-2 or TRBV6-3, the J gene TRBJ1-1; tentatively, D is TRBD1 (6 bases). The V and J ends lost 6 bases and 1 base respectively, with 15 bases between them. CDR1 MNHEY and CDR2 SVGEGT come from the germline V gene. The CDR3 consists of 15 residues. DNA for the CDR3: TGTGCCAGCAGCCCGCGGCCGGGGGCGAACACTGAAGCTTTCTTT. This sequence encodes CASSPRPGANTEAFF.

In regard to this clonotype: A much larger clone differs by one base, so this may be a read error. V and J are TRBV6-1 and TRBJ2-1; D call uncertain. The CDR3 contains 12 residues. Germline CDR1 MNHNS, CDR2 SASEGT. CDR3 coding DNA: TGTGTCATTAGGGCTAGGATCAATGAGCAGTTCTTC. Amino acids: CVIRARINEQFF.

This clonotype was detected many times. V usage is TRBV6-5 and J usage is TRBJ2-5; no firm D call. The germline V gene has CDR1 MNHEY and CDR2 SVGAGI. The CDR3 extends over 15 amino acids. V lost 0 bases to trimming and J lost 0 bases, with 8 bases between them. The DNA for the CDR3 is TGTGCCAGCAGTTACTCATCCCAGGACCAAGAGACCCAGTACTTC. It is translated as CASSYSSQDQETQYF.

There are many counts of this clonotype. The rearrangement joins TRBV27 to TRBJ2-5; D ambiguous. The CDR3 has 16 amino acids. V lost 3 bases, J lost 1 base, and 15 bases lay in between. Looked up from germline, CDR1 is MNHEY and CDR2 is SMNVEV (reference sequence). In DNA, the CDR3 is TGTGCCAGCAGTTTGGCTTCCGAGACGGCCCAAGAGACCCAGTACTTC. The encoded protein is CASSLASETAQETQYF.

The gene calls are TRBV4-2 and TRBJ2-7, with 10 bases fitting TRBD1. The CDR3 loop spans 17 amino acids. Germline V lookup: CDR1 LGHNA, CDR2 YNFKEQ. After removal of 0 bases from V and 4 bases from J, the junction contained 9 bases not matched to a gene. The CDR3 region is CASSQDIRRTGGYEQYF. CDR3 DNA: TGTGCCAGCAGCCAAGATATTCGAAGGACAGGGGGTTACGAGCAGTACTTC.

Many counts were recorded for this clonotype. This chain connects TRBV27 to TRBJ2-3; D unclear. The CDR3 contains 12 residues. Germline V lookup: CDR1 MNHEY, CDR2 SMNVEV (reference sequence). V lost 3 bases and J lost 4, with 5 bases in between. DNA for the CDR3: TGTGCCAGCAGTTTCAATTCAGATACGCAGTATTTT. This codes for CASSFNSDTQYF.

This clonotype was counted at least ten times. V is TRBV6-1 and J is TRBJ1-1, with a possible D match to TRBD1 (6 bases). CDR3 length equals 15 residues. Trimming stripped 0 bases from V and 4 bases from J, with 12 bases between. Germline V gene data show CDR1 as MNHNS and CDR2 as SASEGT. The CDR3: CASSEARGASTEAFF. Here the CDR3 DNA reads TGTGCCAGCAGTGAAGCGCGGGGGGCAAGCACTGAAGCTTTCTTT.

This chain uses TRBV19 with TRBJ2-4; D assignment may be TRBD1 or TRBD2 (5 bases each). CDR3 size: 14 residues. From germline, CDR1 is LNHDA and CDR2 SQIVND (reference sequence). V was trimmed by 6 bases and J by 6 bases, leaving 15 bases between them. This chain's CDR3 is CASRVHGAINIQYF. DNA of the CDR3: TGTGCCAGTAGGGTCCACGGGGCGATAAACATTCAGTACTTC.

Many counts were recorded for this clonotype. The V call is TRBV28, the J call TRBJ1-5; D not certain. The germline V and J ends were trimmed by 2 bases and 5 bases, with 10 bases remaining between them. CDR1 MDHEN and CDR2 SYDVKM come from the germline V gene. This CDR3 comprises 14 residues. CDR3 DNA sequence: TGTGCCAGCAGTTTACACAGTTCAGATCAGCCCCAGCATTTT. As protein: CASSLHSSDQPQHF.

For this clonotype: This may stem from a read error, because a much larger clone lies one nucleotide away. The chain has TRBV25-1 and TRBJ1-2; no clear D. Per the germline V gene, CDR1 is MGHDK and CDR2 is SYGVNS. The CDR3 is 13 residues long. For the CDR3, the DNA is TGTGCCAGCAGTGAGGGTCCCCACTATGGCTACCCCTTC. The encoded protein is CASSEGPHYGYPF.

This chain uses TRBV4-1 with TRBJ1-5; D is ambiguous. V lost 0 bases to trimming and J lost 6 bases, with 9 bases between them. This CDR3 is 14 amino acids long. Germline CDR1 reads MGHRA; CDR2 reads YSYEKL. The CDR3 region is CASSQDAGFQPQHF. CDR3 sequence (DNA): TGCGCCAGCAGCCAAGATGCGGGATTTCAGCCCCAGCATTTT.

This clonotype was seen a handful of times. The chain has TRBV28 and TRBJ2-1, with 9 bases lining up with TRBD2. Losses at the gene ends were 3 bases for V and 10 bases for J; bases not matched to a gene: 13. The CDR3 has 16 amino acids. Germline V gives CDR1 MDHEN, CDR2 SYDVKM. CDR3: CASSFLGGRASREQFF. CDR3 sequence (DNA): TGTGCCAGCAGTTTCTTGGGCGGGAGGGCTTCGAGGGAGCAGTTCTTC. The full variable domain, rest sourced from reference TRBV28 and TRBJ2-1, is DVKVTQSSRYLVKRTGEKVFLECVQDMDHENMFWYRQDPGLGLRLIYFSYDVKMKEKGDIPEGYSVSREKKERFSLILESASTNQTSMYLCASSFLGGRASREQFFGPGTRLTVL.

In its sample, this clonotype was seen many times. This chain connects TRBV27 to TRBJ1-6; unclear D gene. V was trimmed by 4 bases and J by 6 bases, leaving 10 bases between them. CDR1 and CDR2 (germline): MNHEY, SMNVEV (reference sequence). This CDR3 has 14 amino acids. The CDR3: CASSYDGVNSPLHF. The CDR3, as DNA: TGTGCCAGCAGTTACGACGGAGTTAATTCACCCCTCCACTTT.

There are a few counts of this clonotype. The chain recombines TRBV7-9 with TRBJ2-1; D not resolved. V was trimmed by 1 base and J by 7 bases, leaving 11 bases between them. The length of the CDR3 is 14 residues. Germline loops: CDR1 SEHNR, CDR2 FQNEAQ (reference sequence). CDR3 in amino acids: CASSLVAPPNEQFF. CDR3 bases: TGTGCCAGCAGCTTAGTAGCCCCCCCGAATGAGCAGTTCTTC.